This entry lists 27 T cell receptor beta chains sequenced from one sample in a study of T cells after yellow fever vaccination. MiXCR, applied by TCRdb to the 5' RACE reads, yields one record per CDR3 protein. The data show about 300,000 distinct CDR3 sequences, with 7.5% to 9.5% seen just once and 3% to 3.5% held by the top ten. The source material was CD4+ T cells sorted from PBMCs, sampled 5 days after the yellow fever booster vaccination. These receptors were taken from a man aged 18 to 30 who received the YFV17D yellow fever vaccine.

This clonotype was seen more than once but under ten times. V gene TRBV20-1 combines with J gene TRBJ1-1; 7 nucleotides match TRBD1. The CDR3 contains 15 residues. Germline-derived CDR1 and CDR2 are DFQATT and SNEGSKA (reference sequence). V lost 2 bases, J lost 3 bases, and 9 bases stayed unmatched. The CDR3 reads CSARPRQGTDTEAFF. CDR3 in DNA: TGCAGTGCTAGACCCAGACAGGGAACAGACACTGAAGCTTTCTTT.

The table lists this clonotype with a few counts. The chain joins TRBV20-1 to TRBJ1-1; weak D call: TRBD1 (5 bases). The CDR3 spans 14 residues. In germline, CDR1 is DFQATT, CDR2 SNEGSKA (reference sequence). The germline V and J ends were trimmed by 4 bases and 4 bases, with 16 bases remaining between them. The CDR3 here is CSATPTRVGTEAFF. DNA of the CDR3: TGCAGTGCTACGCCCACCAGGGTAGGCACTGAAGCTTTCTTT.

CDR3 DNA: TGCGCCAGCAGCCAACAGGCTGCTCAGCCCCAGCATTTT. This translates into CASSQQAAQPQHF. The chain couples TRBV4-1 to TRBJ1-5, with D unclear. The CDR3 totals 13 residues. In germline, CDR1 is MGHRA, CDR2 YSYEKL. The ends were cut back, 2 bases at V and 6 bases at J, with 8 bases in the middle.

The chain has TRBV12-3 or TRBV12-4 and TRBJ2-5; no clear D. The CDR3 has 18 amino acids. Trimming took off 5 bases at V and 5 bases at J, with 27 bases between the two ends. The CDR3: CASSTPHHYADTRETQYF. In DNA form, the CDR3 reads TGTGCCAGCAGTACTCCACACCACTACGCCGACACGAGGGAGACCCAGTACTTC.

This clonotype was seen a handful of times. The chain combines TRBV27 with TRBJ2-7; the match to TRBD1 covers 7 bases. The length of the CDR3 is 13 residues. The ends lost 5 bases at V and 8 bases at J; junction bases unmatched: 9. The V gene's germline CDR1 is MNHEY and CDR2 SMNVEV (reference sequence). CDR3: CASSPRQGGQQYV. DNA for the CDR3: TGTGCCAGCAGTCCCCGACAGGGCGGGCAGCAGTACGTC.

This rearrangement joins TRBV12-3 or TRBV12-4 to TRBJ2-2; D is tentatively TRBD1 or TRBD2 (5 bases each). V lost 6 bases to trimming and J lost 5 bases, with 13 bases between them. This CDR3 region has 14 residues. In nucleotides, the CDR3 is TGTGCCAGCAGATTAACCGAGGGGACCGGGGAGCTGTTTTTT. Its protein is CASRLTEGTGELFF.

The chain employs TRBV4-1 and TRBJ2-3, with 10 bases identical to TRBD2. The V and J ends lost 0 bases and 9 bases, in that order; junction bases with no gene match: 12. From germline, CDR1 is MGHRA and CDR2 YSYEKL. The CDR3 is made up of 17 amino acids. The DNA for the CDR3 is TGCGCCAGCAGCCAAGAAGGAGGAGCGGGGGGGGTGAGGACGCAGTATTTT. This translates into CASSQEGGAGGVRTQYF.

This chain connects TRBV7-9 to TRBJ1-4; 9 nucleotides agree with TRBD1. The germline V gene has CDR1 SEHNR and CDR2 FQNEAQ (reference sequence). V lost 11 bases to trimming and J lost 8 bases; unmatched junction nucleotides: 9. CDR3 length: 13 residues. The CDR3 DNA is TGTGCCTCGATGTGGGACAGGGACGAAAAACTGTTTTTT. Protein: CASMWDRDEKLFF. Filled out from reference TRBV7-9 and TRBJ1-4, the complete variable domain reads DTGVSQNPRHKITKRGQNVTFRCDPISEHNRLYWYRQTLGQGPEFLTYFQNEAQLEKSRLLSDRFSAERPKGSFSTLEIQRTEQGDSAMYLCASMWDRDEKLFFGSGTQLSVL.

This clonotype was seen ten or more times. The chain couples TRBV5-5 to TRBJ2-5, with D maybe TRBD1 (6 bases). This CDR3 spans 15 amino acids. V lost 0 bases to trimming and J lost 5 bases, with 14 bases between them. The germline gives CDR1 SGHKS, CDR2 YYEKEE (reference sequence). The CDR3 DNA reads TGTGCCAGCAGCTTGGAAGGAACAGGGTCTGAGACCCAGTACTTC. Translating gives CASSLEGTGSETQYF.

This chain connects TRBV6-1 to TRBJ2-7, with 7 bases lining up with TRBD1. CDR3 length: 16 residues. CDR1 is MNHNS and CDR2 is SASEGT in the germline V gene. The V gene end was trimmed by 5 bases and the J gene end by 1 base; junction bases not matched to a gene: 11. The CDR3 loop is CASSSPIGQASYEQYV. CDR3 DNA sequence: TGTGCCAGCAGTAGCCCTATCGGACAGGCATCCTACGAGCAGTACGTC.

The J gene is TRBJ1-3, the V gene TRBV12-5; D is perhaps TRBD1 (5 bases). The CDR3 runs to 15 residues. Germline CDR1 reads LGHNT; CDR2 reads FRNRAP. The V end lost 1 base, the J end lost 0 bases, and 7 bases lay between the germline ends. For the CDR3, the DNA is TGTGCTAGTGGTTTGGGGGGACCCTCTGGAAACACCATATATTTT. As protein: CASGLGGPSGNTIYF.

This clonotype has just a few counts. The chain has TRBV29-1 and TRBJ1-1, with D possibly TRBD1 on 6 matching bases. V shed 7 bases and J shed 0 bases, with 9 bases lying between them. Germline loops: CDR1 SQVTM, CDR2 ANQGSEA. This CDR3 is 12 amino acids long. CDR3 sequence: CSADRLNTEAFF. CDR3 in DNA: TGCAGCGCCGACAGGCTGAACACTGAAGCTTTCTTT. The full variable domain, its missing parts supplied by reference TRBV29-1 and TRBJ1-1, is SAVISQKPSRDICQRGTSLTIQCQVDSQVTMMFWYRQQPGQSLTLIATANQGSEATYESGFVIDKFPISRPNLTFSTLTVSNMSPEDSSIYLCSADRLNTEAFFGQGTRLTVV.

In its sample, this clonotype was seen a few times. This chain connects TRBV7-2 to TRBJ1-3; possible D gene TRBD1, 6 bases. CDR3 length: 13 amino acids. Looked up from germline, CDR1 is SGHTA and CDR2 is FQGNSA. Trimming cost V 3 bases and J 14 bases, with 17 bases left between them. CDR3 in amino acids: CASSFSSGQYLYF. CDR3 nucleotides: TGTGCCAGCAGCTTTTCCAGCGGACAGTATCTATATTTT.

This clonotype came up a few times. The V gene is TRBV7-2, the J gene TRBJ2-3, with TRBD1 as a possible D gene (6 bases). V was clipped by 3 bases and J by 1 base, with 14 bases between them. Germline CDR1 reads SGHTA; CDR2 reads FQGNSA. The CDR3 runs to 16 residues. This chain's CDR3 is CASSLNARGGTDTQYF. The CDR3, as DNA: TGTGCCAGCAGCTTGAACGCCAGGGGAGGCACAGATACGCAGTATTTT.

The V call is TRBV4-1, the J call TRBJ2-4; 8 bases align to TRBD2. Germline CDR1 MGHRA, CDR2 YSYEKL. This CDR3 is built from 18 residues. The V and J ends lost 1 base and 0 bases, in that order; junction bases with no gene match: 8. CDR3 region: CASSQGIQRGLAKNIQYF. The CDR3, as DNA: TGCGCCAGCAGCCAAGGAATTCAGCGGGGGCTAGCCAAAAACATTCAGTACTTC.

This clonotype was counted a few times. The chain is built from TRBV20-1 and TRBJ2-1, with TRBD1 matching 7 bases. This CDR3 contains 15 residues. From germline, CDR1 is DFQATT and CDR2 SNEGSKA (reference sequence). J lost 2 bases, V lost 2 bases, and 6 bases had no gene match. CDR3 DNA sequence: TGCAGTGCTAGACCACAGGGGCGGACCTACAATGAGCAGTTCTTC. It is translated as CSARPQGRTYNEQFF.

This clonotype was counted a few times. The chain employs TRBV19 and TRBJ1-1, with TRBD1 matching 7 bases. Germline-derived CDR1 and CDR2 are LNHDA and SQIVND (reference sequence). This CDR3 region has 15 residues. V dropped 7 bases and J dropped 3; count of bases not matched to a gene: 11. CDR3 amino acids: CASNSQEGADTEAFF. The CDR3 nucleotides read TGTGCCAGTAATTCTCAGGAGGGGGCTGACACTGAAGCTTTCTTT.

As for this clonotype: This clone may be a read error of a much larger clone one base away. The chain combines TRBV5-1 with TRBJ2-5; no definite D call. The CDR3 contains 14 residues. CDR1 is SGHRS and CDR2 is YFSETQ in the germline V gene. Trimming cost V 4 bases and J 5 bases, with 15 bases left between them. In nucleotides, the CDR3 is TGCGCCAGCAGCACCTCATCCAGAGATGAGACCCAGTACTTC. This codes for CASSTSSRDETQYF. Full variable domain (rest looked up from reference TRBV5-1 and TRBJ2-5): KAGVTQTPRYLIKTRGQQVTLSCSPISGHRSVSWYQQTPGQGLQFLFEYFSETQRNKGNFPGRFSGRQFSNSRSEMNVSTLELGDSALYLCASSTSSRDETQYFGPGTRLLVL.

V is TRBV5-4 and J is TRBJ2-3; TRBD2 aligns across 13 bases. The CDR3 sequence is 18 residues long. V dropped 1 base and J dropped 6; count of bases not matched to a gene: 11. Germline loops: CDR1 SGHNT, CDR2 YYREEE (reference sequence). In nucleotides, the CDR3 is TGTGCCAGCAGCTTGCAACGACTAGCGGGGGGCCAGACGGATACGCAGTATTTT. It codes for CASSLQRLAGGQTDTQYF.

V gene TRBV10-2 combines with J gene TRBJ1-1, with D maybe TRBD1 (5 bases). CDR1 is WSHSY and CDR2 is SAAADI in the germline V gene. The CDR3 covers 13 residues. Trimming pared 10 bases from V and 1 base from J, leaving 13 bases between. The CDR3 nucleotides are TGCGCCACCTGGGGGACGACGAACACTGAAGCTTTCTTT. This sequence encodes CATWGTTNTEAFF.

The CDR3 DNA follows: TGTGCCAGCAGTTTGAATTTCCGAGGGGGGAATTCACCCCTCCACTTT. This gives the protein CASSLNFRGGNSPLHF. The chain couples TRBV27 to TRBJ1-6; D is possibly TRBD1 (6 bases). Germline V gives CDR1 MNHEY, CDR2 SMNVEV (reference sequence). The length of the CDR3 is 16 residues. V was clipped by 3 bases and J by 7 bases, with 16 bases between them.

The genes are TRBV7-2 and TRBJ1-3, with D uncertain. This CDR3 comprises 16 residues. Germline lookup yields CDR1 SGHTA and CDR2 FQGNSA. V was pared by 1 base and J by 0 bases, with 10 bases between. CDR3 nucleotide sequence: TGTGCCAGCAGCTTAGTGGGGTATGGCTCTGGAAACACCATATATTTT. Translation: CASSLVGYGSGNTIYF.

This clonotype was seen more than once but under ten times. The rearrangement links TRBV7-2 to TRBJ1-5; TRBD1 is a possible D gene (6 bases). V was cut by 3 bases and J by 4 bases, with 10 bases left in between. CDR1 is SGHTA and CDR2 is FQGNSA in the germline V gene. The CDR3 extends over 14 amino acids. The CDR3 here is CASSFTGPNQPQHF. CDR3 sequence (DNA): TGTGCCAGCAGCTTTACAGGGCCTAATCAGCCCCAGCATTTT.

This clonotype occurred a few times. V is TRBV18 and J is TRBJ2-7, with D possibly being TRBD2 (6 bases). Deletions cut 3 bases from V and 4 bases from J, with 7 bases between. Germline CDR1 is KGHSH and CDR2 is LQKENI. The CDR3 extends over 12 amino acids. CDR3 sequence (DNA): TGTGCCAGCTCACCGGAGGGGTACGAGCAGTACGTC. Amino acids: CASSPEGYEQYV.

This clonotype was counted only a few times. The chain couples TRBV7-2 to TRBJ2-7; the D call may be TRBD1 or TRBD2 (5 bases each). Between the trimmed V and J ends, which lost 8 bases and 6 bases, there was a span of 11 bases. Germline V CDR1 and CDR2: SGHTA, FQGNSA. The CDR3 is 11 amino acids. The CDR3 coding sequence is TGTGCCAGCGGCCATGGGGGCGAGCAGTACGTC. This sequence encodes CASGHGGEQYV.

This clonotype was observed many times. CDR3 in amino acids: CASSPTSRADTQYF. The CDR3 DNA reads as TGTGCCAGCAGCCCGACATCGAGAGCAGATACGCAGTATTTT. This chain links TRBV12-3 or TRBV12-4 with TRBJ2-3; D is unresolved. The V and J ends lost 6 bases and 4 bases respectively, with 14 bases between them. This CDR3 has 14 amino acids.

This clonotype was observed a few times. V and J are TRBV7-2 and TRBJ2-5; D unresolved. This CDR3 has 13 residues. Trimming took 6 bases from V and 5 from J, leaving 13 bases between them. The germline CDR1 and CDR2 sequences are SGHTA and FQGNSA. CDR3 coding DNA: TGTGCCAGCAGAAGAGCCCTAACGGAGACCCAGTACTTC. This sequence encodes CASRRALTETQYF.